The present T cell receptor (beta chain) was sequenced within a study of blood T cell repertoires in COVID-19. Whole-study context: From T cells, B-cell-depleted T cells, or PBMCs came the material, which was cDNA or gDNA.

In the source study's methods: Amplification of reference gene primers provided the estimated nucleated cell counts. Produced via immunoSEQ multiplex PCR; TCRdb's table is partial and in-frame only. For V, J and clone size, that table is used; D and trimming come from the DNA. The sample lists fewer than 500,000 clones, roughly 86% occurring once. The source of this sequence is a man under 40 who had recovered from COVID-19. The sample comprised PBMCs or T cells enriched from blood (not recorded which).

In DNA form, the CDR3 reads TGTGCCAGCCCTAGCGGGGGACTCACAGATACGCAGTATTTT. Its translation: CASPSGGLTDTQYF. The V and J genes are TRBV2 and TRBJ2-3; 10 bases are a match to TRBD2. V trimming: 8 bases; J trimming: 2 bases; junction bases outside the gene matches: 4. Germline values: CDR1 SNHLY, CDR2 FYNNEI. CDR3 length equals 14 residues.